This T cell receptor (beta chain) was identified during a study of CD8 T cells in Susac syndrome. Across the whole study: Among the Susac syndrome patients sequenced, over five had active disease and under ten were in remission.

RNA amounts of about 0.5 to 1 ug underwent reverse transcription with random hexamers. TCRdb analysed the immunoSEQ multiplex PCR reads with MiXCR anew, one entry per CDR3 protein. The data contain 100,000 to 150,000 distinct CDR3 sequences, about 95% of them singletons. Worth noting for this clonotype: Its antigen is still unknown.

Negative isolation was used for CD8+ and CD4+ T cells and FACS enrichment for TEMRA cells. V lost 4 bases to trimming and J lost 6 bases, with 17 bases between them. Germline V CDR1 and CDR2: SGHRS, YFSETQ. The length of the CDR3 is 16 residues. Overall study results and limits: The total CD8+ repertoires yielded more than 15 Susac-specific public clones and the CD8+ TEMRA repertoires yielded about 5.

Sequences were obtained from CD8+ T cells from PBMCs. The chain couples TRBV5-1 to TRBJ1-6; a weak D match, TRBD1 (6 bases). The TCR sequence derives from a human donor with Susac syndrome. The CDR3 sequence is CASSPDEGDSNSPLHF. The CDR3 DNA reads as TGCGCCAGCAGCCCGGATGAGGGGGATAGTAATTCACCCCTCCACTTT.